The sequence of this T cell receptor (beta chain) was determined in a study of CD8+ T cells in alopecia areata. Study details: Patients in the treated group were given tofacitinib by mouth, 5 to 10 mg twice a day.

Samples from alopecia areata patients were lesional scalp punch biopsies and peripheral blood. PBMCs were stained for CD3, CD4 and CD8, and CD4+ and CD8+ T cells were sorted. Reverse transcription of extracted RNA yielded cDNA, which provided the sequencing template. The assay was immunoSEQ multiplex PCR, and TCRdb's table has in-frame clones only and misses some. The repertoire consists of about 150,000 clones, with over 80% occurring once and the leading ten covering about 15%. This CDR3 has 14 residues. From germline, CDR1 is MGHRA and CDR2 YSYEKL. V was clipped by 1 base and J by 4 bases, with 10 bases between them.

The source was CD8+ T cells sorted from blood, collected at week 0. This sequence joins TRBV4-1 and TRBJ1-1, with D unclear. This receptor was taken from a human donor with alopecia areata. The CDR3 nucleotides read TGCGCCAGCAGCCAAGTCAGTGTGGGCACTGAAGCTTTCTTT. It encodes CASSQVSVGTEAFF.